These 24 T cell receptor beta chains were all obtained from the same sample, sequenced in a study of cytomegalovirus exposure and HLA in healthy donors. Profiling relied on immunoSEQ multiplex PCR, and the TCRdb table lists in-frame clones only, not all of them. Here the sample spans 120,000 or so clones, about 96% being singletons. Sequencing input: PBMCs. The source is a man aged 18 to 30 in good health and CMV-seronegative.

V is TRBV30 and J is TRBJ1-1; unclear D gene. Trimming removed 2 bases from V and 8 bases from J, with 9 bases in between. This CDR3 is built from 11 residues. The germline V gene encodes CDR1 GTSNPN and CDR2 SVGIG (reference sequence). DNA for the CDR3: TGTGCCTGGAGTACGATGGGCGAAGCTTTCTTT. It specifies CAWSTMGEAFF.

V gene TRBV29-1 combines with J gene TRBJ1-2; 9 bases match TRBD1. The trim removed 5 bases at V and 8 bases at J, leaving 6 bases unmatched. Germline lookup yields CDR1 SQVTM and CDR2 ANQGSEA. CDR3 length equals 12 residues. The CDR3 spells CSVSRTGEGYTF. The CDR3 DNA is TGCAGCGTTAGCCGGACAGGGGAAGGCTACACCTTC.

This chain uses TRBV13 with TRBJ2-7; 10 bases are shared with TRBD2. Looked up from germline, CDR1 is PRHDT and CDR2 is FYEKMQ (reference sequence). This CDR3 is built from 14 residues. J gave up 5 bases and V 4 bases, and 5 bases lay outside the gene matches. CDR3 region: CASSYRGLANEQYF. In DNA, the CDR3 is TGTGCCAGCAGCTACCGGGGACTAGCGAACGAGCAGTACTTC.

The chain has TRBV11-2 and TRBJ2-3; D might be TRBD1 (6 bases). Germline-derived CDR1 and CDR2 are SGHAT and FQNNGV. The CDR3 loop spans 14 amino acids. Between the trimmed V and J ends, which lost 7 bases and 3 bases, there was a span of 14 bases. The CDR3 DNA sequence: TGTGCCAGCACCCAATGGGGGACAACAGATACGCAGTATTTT. Protein product: CASTQWGTTDTQYF.

V is TRBV13 and J is TRBJ1-5, with D hard to call. CDR1 PRHDT and CDR2 FYEKMQ come from the germline V gene (reference sequence). The CDR3 extends over 13 amino acids. The V and J ends lost 3 bases and 6 bases respectively, with 9 bases between them. In DNA form, the CDR3 reads TGTGCCAGCAGCTTCCGGGAGGGTCAGCCCCAGCATTTT. Translation: CASSFREGQPQHF.

V is TRBV2 and J is TRBJ1-5; 10 bases fit TRBD1. Germline lookup yields CDR1 SNHLY and CDR2 FYNNEI. The CDR3 is made up of 15 amino acids. V trimming: 3 bases; J trimming: 9 bases; junction bases outside the gene matches: 8. The CDR3 reads CASSETGGGVAPQHF. The CDR3 DNA follows: TGTGCCAGCAGTGAGACAGGGGGCGGGGTGGCGCCCCAGCATTTT. Using reference TRBV2 and TRBJ1-5 for the parts outside the CDR3, the full variable domain is EPEVTQTPSHQVTQMGQEVILRCVPISNHLYFYWYRQILGQKVEFLVSFYNNEISEKSEIFDDQFSVERPDGSNFTLKIRSTKLEDSAMYFCASSETGGGVAPQHFGDGTRLSIL.

This chain connects TRBV9 to TRBJ2-5, with a possible D match to TRBD1 (5 bases). This CDR3 is built from 16 residues. The V end lost 0 bases, the J end lost 5 bases, and 17 bases lay between the germline ends. Per the germline V gene, CDR1 is SGDLS and CDR2 is YYNGEE. The DNA of the CDR3 is TGTGCCAGCAGCGTAGACGACAGAGACGTTCTGGAGACCCAGTACTTC. This translates into CASSVDDRDVLETQYF.

The chain links TRBV4-1 to TRBJ1-1; weak D call: TRBD1 (6 bases). The CDR3 spans 15 residues. The ends were cut back, 0 bases at V and 5 bases at J, with 13 bases in the middle. Germline V CDR1 and CDR2: MGHRA, YSYEKL. The CDR3 here is CASSQDRTVSTEAFF. The CDR3 coding sequence is TGCGCCAGCAGCCAAGACCGGACAGTTTCGACTGAAGCTTTCTTT.

CDR3 amino acids: CASSSEYNQPQHF. The CDR3 bases are TGTGCCAGCAGTTCCGAGTACAATCAGCCCCAGCATTTT. The V and J genes are TRBV28 and TRBJ1-5; no definite D call. The CDR3 extends over 13 amino acids. Germline CDR1 and CDR2: MDHEN and SYDVKM. The V end lost 4 bases, the J end lost 3 bases, and 7 bases lay between the germline ends. Together with reference TRBV28 and TRBJ1-5, the CDR3 gives the full variable domain: DVKVTQSSRYLVKRTGEKVFLECVQDMDHENMFWYRQDPGLGLRLIYFSYDVKMKEKGDIPEGYSVSREKKERFSLILESASTNQTSMYLCASSSEYNQPQHFGDGTRLSIL.

CDR3 loop: CASSPYEGFLGYTF. DNA for the CDR3: TGTGCCAGCTCACCGTACGAGGGATTCCTTGGCTACACCTTC. V and J are TRBV18 and TRBJ1-2, with D hard to call. Germline V lookup: CDR1 KGHSH, CDR2 LQKENI. V lost 3 bases and J 7 bases, leaving 15 bases between the germline ends. The CDR3 has 14 amino acids.

V gene TRBV5-6 combines with J gene TRBJ2-7; TRBD2 might be the D (7 bases). Germline lookup yields CDR1 SGHDT and CDR2 YYEEEE. V dropped 7 bases and J dropped 2 bases, with 19 bases sitting between them. The CDR3 runs to 15 residues. CDR3 in amino acids: CASGRGRGGTYEQYF. As DNA, the CDR3 is TGTGCCAGCGGCCGGGGCAGGGGAGGGACCTACGAGCAGTACTTC.

The rearrangement links TRBV6-1 to TRBJ1-1, with TRBD1 as a possible D gene (6 bases). Germline V gives CDR1 MNHNS, CDR2 SASEGT. The CDR3 runs 14 residues. V was trimmed by 7 bases and J by 8 bases, leaving 20 bases between them. The CDR3 is CASTRAQWQGEAFF. Here the CDR3 DNA reads TGTGCCAGCACCCGGGCCCAGTGGCAGGGGGAAGCTTTCTTT.

This sequence joins TRBV11-2 and TRBJ1-2; the match to TRBD1 covers 10 bases. The J segment lost 6 bases and the V segment lost 0 bases, leaving 10 bases of the junction unmatched. Germline-derived CDR1 and CDR2 are SGHAT and FQNNGV. CDR3 length: 17 amino acids. The CDR3: CASSLEGTRQGADGYTF. The CDR3 coding sequence is TGTGCCAGCAGCTTAGAGGGTACGAGACAGGGGGCAGATGGCTACACCTTC. Looking up the rest from reference TRBV11-2 and TRBJ1-2 gives the full variable domain: EAGVAQSPRYKIIEKRQSVAFWCNPISGHATLYWYQQILGQGPKLLIQFQNNGVVDDSQLPKDRFSAERLKGVDSTLKIQPAKLEDSAVYLCASSLEGTRQGADGYTFGSGTRLTVV.

The chain is built from TRBV28 and TRBJ1-5, with TRBD1 matching over 9 bases. CDR1 is MDHEN and CDR2 is SYDVKM in the germline V gene. V lost 6 bases, J lost 3 bases, and 3 bases stayed unmatched. The CDR3 totals 14 residues. The CDR3 DNA reads as TGTGCCAGCAGCAGGACAGGGGTCAATCAGCCCCAGCATTTT. Translation: CASSRTGVNQPQHF.

This clone appeared a single time. As DNA, the CDR3 is TGTGCCAGCAGTTTTGCTAGCGGTACCTACGAGCAGTACTTC. Protein product: CASSFASGTYEQYF. V and J are TRBV27 and TRBJ2-7; 7 bases fit TRBD2. The CDR3 has 14 residues. Germline CDR1 reads MNHEY; CDR2 reads SMNVEV (reference sequence). V gave up 3 bases and J gave up 2 bases; unmatched junction bases: 4.

The chain has TRBV7-8 and TRBJ1-2; 9 bases map to TRBD1. The length of the CDR3 is 16 residues. V lost 3 bases to trimming and J lost 3 bases; unmatched junction nucleotides: 8. The germline V gene has CDR1 SGHVS and CDR2 FQNEAQ. CDR3 protein: CASSFLRTGVDYGYTF. CDR3 coding DNA: TGTGCCAGCAGCTTCCTCCGGACAGGGGTGGACTATGGCTACACCTTC.

The DNA of the CDR3 is TGCGCCAGCAGCCAAGGGTCGGGGGGGTCCTATGGCTACACCTTC. The encoded protein is CASSQGSGGSYGYTF. J is TRBJ1-2 and V is TRBV4-3; D might be TRBD1 (5 bases). Trimming removed 1 base from V and 4 bases from J, with 13 bases in between. The length of the CDR3 is 15 residues. Germline values: CDR1 LGHNA, CDR2 YSLEER.

This sequence joins TRBV7-3 and TRBJ1-2, with D unresolved. Germline CDR1 SGHTA, CDR2 FQGTGA. V lost 4 bases and J 0 bases, leaving 6 bases between the germline ends. The CDR3 is 13 residues long. The CDR3: CASSSGPNYGYTF. CDR3 nucleotide sequence: TGTGCCAGCAGCTCCGGTCCTAACTATGGCTACACCTTC.

The rearrangement links TRBV28 to TRBJ1-2; perhaps TRBD1 as D (5 bases). This CDR3 is built from 12 residues. V dropped 10 bases and J dropped 7 bases, with 16 bases sitting between them. CDR1 MDHEN and CDR2 SYDVKM come from the germline V gene. Written as DNA, the CDR3 is TGTGCCATCGAGACAGTTCTTACTGGCTACACCTTC. As protein: CAIETVLTGYTF.

The V call is TRBV7-8, the J call TRBJ2-3; unclear D gene. Trimming took off 2 bases at V and 3 bases at J, with 6 bases between the two ends. Germline CDR1 is SGHVS and CDR2 is FQNEAQ. This CDR3 region has 13 residues. The CDR3 sequence: CASSLSVTDTQYF. CDR3 in DNA: TGTGCCAGCAGCTTATCCGTAACAGATACGCAGTATTTT.

The sample holds one count of this clone. This chain connects TRBV30 to TRBJ1-5, with a tentative D call TRBD1 (5 bases). Germline values: CDR1 GTSNPN, CDR2 SVGIG (reference sequence). The V gene lost 2 bases and the J gene lost 1 base, with 12 bases spanning the gap. CDR3 size: 15 residues. CDR3 in DNA: TGTGCCTGGAGTAACGGGGGGATGAGCAATCAGCCCCAGCATTTT. It codes for CAWSNGGMSNQPQHF.

The chain links TRBV5-5 to TRBJ1-4; tentative D call: TRBD1 (6 bases). Germline V gene lookup returns CDR1 SGHKS and CDR2 YYEKEE (reference sequence). The CDR3 runs to 14 residues. The V and J ends lost 1 base and 8 bases respectively, with 12 bases between them. The CDR3 loop reads CASSLSGEGEKLFF. The CDR3 DNA reads as TGTGCCAGCAGCTTGTCAGGGGAAGGGGAAAAACTGTTTTTT.

The chain recombines TRBV28 with TRBJ2-7; D is unresolved. The germline V gene encodes CDR1 MDHEN and CDR2 SYDVKM. This CDR3 comprises 13 residues. The V and J ends lost 3 bases and 0 bases respectively, with 6 bases between them. CDR3 protein: CASSFRSSYEQYF. Here the CDR3 DNA reads TGTGCCAGCAGTTTTCGGAGCTCCTACGAGCAGTACTTC.

J is TRBJ1-1 and V is TRBV18; D possibly corresponds to TRBD1 (5 bases). The V end lost 0 bases, the J end lost 4 bases, and 12 bases lay between the germline ends. The CDR3 sequence is 15 residues long. Germline V CDR1 and CDR2: KGHSH, LQKENI. CDR3 bases: TGTGCCAGCTCACCACCTCAGGGTAGGCTCACTGAAGCTTTCTTT. Its protein is CASSPPQGRLTEAFF.